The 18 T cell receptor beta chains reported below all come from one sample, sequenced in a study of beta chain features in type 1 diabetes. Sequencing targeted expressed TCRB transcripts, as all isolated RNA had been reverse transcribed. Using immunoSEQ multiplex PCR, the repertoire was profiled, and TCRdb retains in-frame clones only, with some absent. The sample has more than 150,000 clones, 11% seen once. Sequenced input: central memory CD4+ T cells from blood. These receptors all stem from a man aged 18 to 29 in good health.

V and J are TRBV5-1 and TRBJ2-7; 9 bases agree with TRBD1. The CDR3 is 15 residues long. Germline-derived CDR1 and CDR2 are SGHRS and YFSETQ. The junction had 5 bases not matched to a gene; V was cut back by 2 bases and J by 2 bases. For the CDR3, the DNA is TGCGCCAGCAGCTTCCAAGGACAGGGGACCTACGAGCAGTACTTC. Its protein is CASSFQGQGTYEQYF. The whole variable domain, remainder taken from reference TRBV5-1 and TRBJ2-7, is KAGVTQTPRYLIKTRGQQVTLSCSPISGHRSVSWYQQTPGQGLQFLFEYFSETQRNKGNFPGRFSGRQFSNSRSEMNVSTLELGDSALYLCASSFQGQGTYEQYFGPGTRLTVT.

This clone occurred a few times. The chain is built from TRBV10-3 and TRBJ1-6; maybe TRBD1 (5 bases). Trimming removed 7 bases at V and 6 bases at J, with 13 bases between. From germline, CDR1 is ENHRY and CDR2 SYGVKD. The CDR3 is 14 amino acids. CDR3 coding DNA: TGTGCCATCAATCGCGACAGCTCTAATTCACCCCTCCACTTT. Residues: CAINRDSSNSPLHF.

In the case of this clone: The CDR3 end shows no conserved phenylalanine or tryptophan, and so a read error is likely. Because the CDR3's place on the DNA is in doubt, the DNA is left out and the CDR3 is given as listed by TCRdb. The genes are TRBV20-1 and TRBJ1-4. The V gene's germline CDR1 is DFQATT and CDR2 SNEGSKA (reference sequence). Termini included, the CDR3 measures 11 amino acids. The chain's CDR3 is CSARGGSREGL.

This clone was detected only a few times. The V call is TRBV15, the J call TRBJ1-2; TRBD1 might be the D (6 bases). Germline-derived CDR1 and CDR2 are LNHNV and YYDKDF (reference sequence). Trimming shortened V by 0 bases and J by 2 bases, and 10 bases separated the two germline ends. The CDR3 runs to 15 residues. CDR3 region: CATSRDPGANYGYTF. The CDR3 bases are TGTGCCACCAGCAGAGATCCAGGGGCGAACTATGGCTACACCTTC.

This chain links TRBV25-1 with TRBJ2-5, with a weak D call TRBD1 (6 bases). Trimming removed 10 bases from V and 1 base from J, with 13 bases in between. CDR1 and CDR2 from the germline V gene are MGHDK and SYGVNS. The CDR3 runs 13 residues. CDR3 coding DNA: TGTGCCATCTCGGACAGCCTCCAAGAGACCCAGTACTTC. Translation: CAISDSLQETQYF. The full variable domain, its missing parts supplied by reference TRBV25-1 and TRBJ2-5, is EADIYQTPRYLVIGTGKKITLECSQTMGHDKMYWYQQDPGMELHLIHYSYGVNSTEKGDLSSESTVSRIRTEHFPLTLESARPSHTSQYLCAISDSLQETQYFGPGTRLLVL.

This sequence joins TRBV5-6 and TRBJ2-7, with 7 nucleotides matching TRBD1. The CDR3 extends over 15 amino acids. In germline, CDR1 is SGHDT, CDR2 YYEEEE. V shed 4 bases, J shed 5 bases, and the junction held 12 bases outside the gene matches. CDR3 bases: TGTGCCAGCAGCCGGCCTCACAGGGGTGAGGACGAGCAGTACTTC. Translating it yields CASSRPHRGEDEQYF.

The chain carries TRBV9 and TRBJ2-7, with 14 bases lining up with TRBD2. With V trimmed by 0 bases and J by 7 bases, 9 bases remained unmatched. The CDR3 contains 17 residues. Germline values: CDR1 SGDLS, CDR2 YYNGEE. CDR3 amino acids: CASSVAPGLAGADEQYF. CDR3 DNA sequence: TGTGCCAGCAGCGTAGCCCCGGGACTAGCGGGAGCAGATGAGCAGTACTTC. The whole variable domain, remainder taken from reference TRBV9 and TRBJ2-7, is DSGVTQTPKHLITATGQRVTLRCSPRSGDLSVYWYQQSLDQGLQFLIQYYNGEERAKGNILERFSAQQFPDLHSELNLSSLELGDSALYFCASSVAPGLAGADEQYFGPGTRLTVT.

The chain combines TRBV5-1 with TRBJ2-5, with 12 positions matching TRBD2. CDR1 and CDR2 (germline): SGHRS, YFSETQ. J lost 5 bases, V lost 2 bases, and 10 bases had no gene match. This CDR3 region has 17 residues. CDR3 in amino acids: CASSLALAGGTTETQYF. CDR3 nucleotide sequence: TGCGCCAGCAGCTTAGCACTAGCGGGAGGCACCACCGAGACCCAGTACTTC.

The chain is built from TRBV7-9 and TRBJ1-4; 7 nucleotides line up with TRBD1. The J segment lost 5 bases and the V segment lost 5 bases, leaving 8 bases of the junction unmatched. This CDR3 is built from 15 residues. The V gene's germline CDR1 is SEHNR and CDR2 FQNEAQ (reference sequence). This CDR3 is CASSARGPPNEKLFF. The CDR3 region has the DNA TGTGCCAGCAGCGCAAGGGGGCCCCCCAATGAAAAACTGTTTTTT.

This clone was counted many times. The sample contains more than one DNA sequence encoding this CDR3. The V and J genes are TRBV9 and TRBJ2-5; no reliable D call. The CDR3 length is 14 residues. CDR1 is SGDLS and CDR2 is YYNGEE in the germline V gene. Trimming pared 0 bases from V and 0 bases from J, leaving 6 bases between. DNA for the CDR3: TGTGCCAGCAGCGTAGCTGGAAACCAAGAGACCCAGTACTTC. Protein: CASSVAGNQETQYF.

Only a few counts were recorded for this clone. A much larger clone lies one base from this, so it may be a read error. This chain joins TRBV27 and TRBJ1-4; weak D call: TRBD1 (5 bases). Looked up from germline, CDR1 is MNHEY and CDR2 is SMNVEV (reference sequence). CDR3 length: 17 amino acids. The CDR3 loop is CARSPTTLAGLGEKLFF. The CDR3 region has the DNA TGTGCCCGCAGTCCCACCACCCTGGCGGGACTAGGCGAAAAACTGTTTTTT.

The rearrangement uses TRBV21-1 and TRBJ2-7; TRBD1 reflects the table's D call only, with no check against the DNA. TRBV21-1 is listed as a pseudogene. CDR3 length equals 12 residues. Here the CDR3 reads CASAGPSYEQYF. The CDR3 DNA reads TGTGCCAGCGCTGGGCCCTCCTACGAGCAGTACTTC.

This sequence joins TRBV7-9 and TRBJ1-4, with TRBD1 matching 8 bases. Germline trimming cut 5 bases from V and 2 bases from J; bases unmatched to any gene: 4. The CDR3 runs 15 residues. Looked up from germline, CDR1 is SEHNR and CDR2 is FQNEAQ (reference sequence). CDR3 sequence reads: CASSLQGATNEKLFF. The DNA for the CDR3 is TGTGCCAGCAGCCTCCAGGGGGCGACTAATGAAAAACTGTTTTTT.

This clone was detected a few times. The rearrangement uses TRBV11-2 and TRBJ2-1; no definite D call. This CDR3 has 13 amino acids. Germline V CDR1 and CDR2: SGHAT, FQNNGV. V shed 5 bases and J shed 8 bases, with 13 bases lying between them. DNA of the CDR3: TGTGCCAGCAGCCAAATAGTGAACGATGAGCAGTTCTTC. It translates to CASSQIVNDEQFF.

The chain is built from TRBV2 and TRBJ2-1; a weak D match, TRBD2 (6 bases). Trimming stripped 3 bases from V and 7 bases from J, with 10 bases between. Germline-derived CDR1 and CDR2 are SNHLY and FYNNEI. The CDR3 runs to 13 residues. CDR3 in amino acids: CASSEEGRNEQFF. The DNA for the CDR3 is TGTGCCAGCAGTGAGGAGGGGAGGAATGAGCAGTTCTTC.

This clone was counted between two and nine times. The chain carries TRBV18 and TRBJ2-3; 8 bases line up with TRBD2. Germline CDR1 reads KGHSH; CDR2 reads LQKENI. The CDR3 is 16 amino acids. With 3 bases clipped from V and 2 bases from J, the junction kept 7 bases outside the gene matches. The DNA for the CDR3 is TGTGCCAGCTCACCTCAGCGGGAGTATGACACAGATACGCAGTATTTT. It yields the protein CASSPQREYDTDTQYF. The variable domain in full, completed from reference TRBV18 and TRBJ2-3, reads NAGVMQNPRHLVRRRGQEARLRCSPMKGHSHVYWYRQLPEEGLKFMVYLQKENIIDESGMPKERFSAEFPKEGPSILRIQQVVRGDSAAYFCASSPQREYDTDTQYFGPGTRLTVL.

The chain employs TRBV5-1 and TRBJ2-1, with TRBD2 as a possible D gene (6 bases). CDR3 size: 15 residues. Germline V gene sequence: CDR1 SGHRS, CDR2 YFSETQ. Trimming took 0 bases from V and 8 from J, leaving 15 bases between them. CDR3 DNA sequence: TGCGCCAGCAGCTTGGACGGAACTAGCCCATATGAGCAGTTCTTC. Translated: CASSLDGTSPYEQFF.

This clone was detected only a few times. CDR3 sequence: CATNLYSTDTQYF. In nucleotides, the CDR3 is TGTGCCACTAACTTATACAGCACAGATACGCAGTATTTT. The chain uses TRBV7-2 and TRBJ2-3; D unresolved. Germline-derived CDR1 and CDR2 are SGHTA and FQGNSA. The CDR3 contains 13 residues. The V end lost 10 bases, the J end lost 0 bases, and 11 bases lay between the germline ends.